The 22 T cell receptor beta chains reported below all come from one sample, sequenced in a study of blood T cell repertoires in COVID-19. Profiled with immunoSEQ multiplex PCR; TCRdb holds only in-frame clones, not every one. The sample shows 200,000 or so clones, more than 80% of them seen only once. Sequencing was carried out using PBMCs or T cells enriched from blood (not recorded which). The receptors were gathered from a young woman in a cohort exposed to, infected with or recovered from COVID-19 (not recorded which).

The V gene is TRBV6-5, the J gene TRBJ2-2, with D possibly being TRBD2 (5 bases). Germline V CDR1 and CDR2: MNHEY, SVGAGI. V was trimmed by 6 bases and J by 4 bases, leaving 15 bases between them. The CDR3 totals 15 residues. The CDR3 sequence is CASSAWRLATGELFF. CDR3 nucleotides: TGTGCCAGCAGCGCATGGAGGTTGGCCACCGGGGAGCTGTTTTTT.

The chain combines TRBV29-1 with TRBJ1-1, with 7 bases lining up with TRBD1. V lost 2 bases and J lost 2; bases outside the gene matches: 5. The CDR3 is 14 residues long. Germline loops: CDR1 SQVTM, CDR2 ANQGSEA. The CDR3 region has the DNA TGCAGCGTTGAATCGGACAGGACCAACACTGAAGCTTTCTTT. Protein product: CSVESDRTNTEAFF.

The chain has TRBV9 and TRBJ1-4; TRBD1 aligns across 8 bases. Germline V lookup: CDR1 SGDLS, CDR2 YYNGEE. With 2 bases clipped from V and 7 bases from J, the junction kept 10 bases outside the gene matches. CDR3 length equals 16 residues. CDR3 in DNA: TGTGCCAGCAGCGTCGGGACAGGTTCTCCCGGTGAAAAACTGTTTTTT. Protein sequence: CASSVGTGSPGEKLFF. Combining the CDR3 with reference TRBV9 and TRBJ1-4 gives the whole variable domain DSGVTQTPKHLITATGQRVTLRCSPRSGDLSVYWYQQSLDQGLQFLIQYYNGEERAKGNILERFSAQQFPDLHSELNLSSLELGDSALYFCASSVGTGSPGEKLFFGSGTQLSVL.

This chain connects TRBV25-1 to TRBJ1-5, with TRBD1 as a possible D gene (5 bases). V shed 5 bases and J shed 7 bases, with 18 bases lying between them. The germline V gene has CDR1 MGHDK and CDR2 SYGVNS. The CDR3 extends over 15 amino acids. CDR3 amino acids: CASSRGAASGQPQHF. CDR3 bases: TGTGCCAGCAGTAGGGGCGCGGCCTCAGGACAGCCCCAGCATTTT.

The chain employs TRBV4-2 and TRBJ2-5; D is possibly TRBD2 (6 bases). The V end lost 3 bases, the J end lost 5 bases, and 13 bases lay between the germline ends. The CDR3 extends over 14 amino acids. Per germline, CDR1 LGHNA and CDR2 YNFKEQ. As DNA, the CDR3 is TGTGCCAGCAGCCAGCGCGTGGCGGGGGAGACCCAGTACTTC. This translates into CASSQRVAGETQYF.

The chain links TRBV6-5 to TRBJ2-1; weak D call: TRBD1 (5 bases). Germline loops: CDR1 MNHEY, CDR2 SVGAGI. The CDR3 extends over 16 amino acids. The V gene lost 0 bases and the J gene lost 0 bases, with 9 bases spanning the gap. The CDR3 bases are TGTGCCAGCAGTTACTCGGGGCTGGCCTCCTACAATGAGCAGTTCTTC. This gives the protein CASSYSGLASYNEQFF.

This CDR3 reads CASSTDPRGSYNEQFF. CDR3 DNA: TGTGCCAGTAGTACCGACCCGCGAGGTTCCTACAATGAGCAGTTCTTC. The rearrangement joins TRBV19 to TRBJ2-1; D is undetermined. This CDR3 spans 16 amino acids. From germline, CDR1 is LNHDA and CDR2 SQIVND (reference sequence). V was cut by 4 bases and J by 1 base, with 14 bases left in between.

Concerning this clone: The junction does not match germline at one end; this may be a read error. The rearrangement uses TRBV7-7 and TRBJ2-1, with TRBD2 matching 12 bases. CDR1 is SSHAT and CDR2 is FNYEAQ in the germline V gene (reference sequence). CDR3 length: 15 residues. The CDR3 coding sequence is TGTGCTAGCAGCCTGGGACTAGCGGGTTGGGGTGAGCAGTTCTTC. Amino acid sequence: CASSLGLAGWGEQFF.

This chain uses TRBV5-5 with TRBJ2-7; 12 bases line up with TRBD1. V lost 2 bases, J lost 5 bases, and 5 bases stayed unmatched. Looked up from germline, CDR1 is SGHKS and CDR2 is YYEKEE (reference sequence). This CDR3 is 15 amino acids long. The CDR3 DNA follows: TGTGCCAGCAGCTTCTCCGGGACAGGGGGCGACGAGCAGTACTTC. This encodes CASSFSGTGGDEQYF. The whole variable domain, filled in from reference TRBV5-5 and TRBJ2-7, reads DAGVTQSPTHLIKTRGQQVTLRCSPISGHKSVSWYQQVLGQGPQFIFQYYEKEERGRGNFPDRFSARQFPNYSSELNVNALLLGDSALYLCASSFSGTGGDEQYFGPGTRLTVT.

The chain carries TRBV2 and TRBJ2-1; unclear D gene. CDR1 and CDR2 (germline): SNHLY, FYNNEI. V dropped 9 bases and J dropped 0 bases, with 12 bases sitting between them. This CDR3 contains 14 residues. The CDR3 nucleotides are TGTGCCAGGGGCGCCTCGGACTCCTACAATGAGCAGTTCTTC. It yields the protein CARGASDSYNEQFF. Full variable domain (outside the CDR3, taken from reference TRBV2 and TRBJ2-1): EPEVTQTPSHQVTQMGQEVILRCVPISNHLYFYWYRQILGQKVEFLVSFYNNEISEKSEIFDDQFSVERPDGSNFTLKIRSTKLEDSAMYFCARGASDSYNEQFFGPGTRLTVL.

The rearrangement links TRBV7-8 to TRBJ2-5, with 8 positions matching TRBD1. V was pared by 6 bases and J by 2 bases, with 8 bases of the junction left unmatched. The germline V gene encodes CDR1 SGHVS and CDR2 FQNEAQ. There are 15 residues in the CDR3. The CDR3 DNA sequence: TGTGCCAGCAGTTGGACAGGGCCTGCTCAAGAGACCCAGTACTTC. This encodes CASSWTGPAQETQYF. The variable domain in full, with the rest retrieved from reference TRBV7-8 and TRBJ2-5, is GAGVSQSPRYKVAKRGQDVALRCDPISGHVSLFWYQQALGQGPEFLTYFQNEAQLDKSGLPSDRFFAERPEGSVSTLKIQRTQQEDSAVYLCASSWTGPAQETQYFGPGTRLLVL.

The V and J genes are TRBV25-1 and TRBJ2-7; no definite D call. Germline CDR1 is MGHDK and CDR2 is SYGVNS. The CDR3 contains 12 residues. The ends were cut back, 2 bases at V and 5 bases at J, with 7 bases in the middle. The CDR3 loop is CASSERSHEQYF. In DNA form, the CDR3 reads TGTGCCAGCAGTGAACGGTCCCACGAGCAGTACTTC.

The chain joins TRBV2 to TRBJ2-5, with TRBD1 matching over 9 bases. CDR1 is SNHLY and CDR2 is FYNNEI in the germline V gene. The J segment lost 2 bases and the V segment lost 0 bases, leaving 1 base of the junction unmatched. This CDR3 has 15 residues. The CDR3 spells CASSEAGTGQETQYF. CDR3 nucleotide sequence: TGTGCCAGCAGTGAAGCCGGGACAGGGCAAGAGACCCAGTACTTC.

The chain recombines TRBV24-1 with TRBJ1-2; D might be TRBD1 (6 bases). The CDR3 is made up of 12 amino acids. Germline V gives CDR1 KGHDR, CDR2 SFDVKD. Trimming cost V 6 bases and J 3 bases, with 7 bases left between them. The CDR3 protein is CATSPGDYGYTF. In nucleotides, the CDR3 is TGTGCCACCAGTCCAGGGGACTATGGCTACACCTTC.

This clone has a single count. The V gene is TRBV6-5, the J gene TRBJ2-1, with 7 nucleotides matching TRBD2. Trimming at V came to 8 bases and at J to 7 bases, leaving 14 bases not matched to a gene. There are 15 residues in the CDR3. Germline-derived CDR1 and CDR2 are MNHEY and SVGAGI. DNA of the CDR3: TGTGCCAGCTTTTGGGGGGAGGGAACACTAAATGAGCAGTTCTTC. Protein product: CASFWGEGTLNEQFF.

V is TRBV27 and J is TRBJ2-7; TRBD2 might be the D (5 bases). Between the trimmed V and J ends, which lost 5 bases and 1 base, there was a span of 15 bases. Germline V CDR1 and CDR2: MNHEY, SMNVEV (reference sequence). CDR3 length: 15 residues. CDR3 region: CASSPPMRESYEQYF. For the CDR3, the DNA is TGTGCCAGCAGTCCCCCCATGAGGGAGTCCTACGAGCAGTACTTC.

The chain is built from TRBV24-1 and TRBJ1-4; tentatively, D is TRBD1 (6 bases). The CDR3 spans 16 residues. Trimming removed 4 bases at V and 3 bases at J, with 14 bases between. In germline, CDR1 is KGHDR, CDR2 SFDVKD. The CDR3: CATSDFKQGSNEKLFF. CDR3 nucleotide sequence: TGTGCCACCAGTGACTTCAAACAGGGATCTAATGAAAAACTGTTTTTT.

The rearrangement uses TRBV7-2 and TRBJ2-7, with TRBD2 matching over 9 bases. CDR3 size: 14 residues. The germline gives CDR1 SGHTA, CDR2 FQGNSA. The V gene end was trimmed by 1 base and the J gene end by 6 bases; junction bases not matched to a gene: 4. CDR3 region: CASSLGLAVLEQYF. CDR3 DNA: TGTGCCAGCAGCTTAGGACTAGCGGTACTCGAGCAGTACTTC.

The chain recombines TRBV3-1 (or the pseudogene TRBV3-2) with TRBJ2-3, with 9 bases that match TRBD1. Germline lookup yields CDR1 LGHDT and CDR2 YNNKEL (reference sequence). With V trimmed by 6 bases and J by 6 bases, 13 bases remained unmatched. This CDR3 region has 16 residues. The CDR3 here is CASSLGQGHLLDTQYF. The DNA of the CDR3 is TGTGCCAGCAGTCTCGGACAGGGGCACCTTTTGGATACGCAGTATTTT.

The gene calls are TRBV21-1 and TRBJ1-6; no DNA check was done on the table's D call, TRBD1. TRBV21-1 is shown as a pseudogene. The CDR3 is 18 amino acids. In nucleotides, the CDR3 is TGTGCCAGCAGCAAAGATAGTGAGGGGGACAGGGGGACTTCACCCCTCCACTTT. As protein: CASSKDSEGDRGTSPLHF.

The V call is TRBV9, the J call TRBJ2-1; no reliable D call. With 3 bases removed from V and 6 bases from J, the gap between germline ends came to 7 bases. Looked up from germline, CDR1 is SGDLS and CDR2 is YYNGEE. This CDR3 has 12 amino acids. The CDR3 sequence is CASSAHFNEQFF. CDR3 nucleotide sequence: TGTGCCAGCAGCGCGCACTTCAATGAGCAGTTCTTC.

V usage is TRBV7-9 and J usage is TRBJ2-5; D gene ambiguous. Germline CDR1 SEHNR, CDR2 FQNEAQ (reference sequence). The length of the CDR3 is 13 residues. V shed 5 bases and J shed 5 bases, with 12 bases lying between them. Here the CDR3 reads CASSAWAWETQYF. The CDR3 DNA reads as TGTGCCAGCAGCGCCTGGGCATGGGAGACCCAGTACTTC. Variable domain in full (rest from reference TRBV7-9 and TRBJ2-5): DTGVSQNPRHKITKRGQNVTFRCDPISEHNRLYWYRQTLGQGPEFLTYFQNEAQLEKSRLLSDRFSAERPKGSFSTLEIQRTEQGDSAMYLCASSAWAWETQYFGPGTRLLVL.